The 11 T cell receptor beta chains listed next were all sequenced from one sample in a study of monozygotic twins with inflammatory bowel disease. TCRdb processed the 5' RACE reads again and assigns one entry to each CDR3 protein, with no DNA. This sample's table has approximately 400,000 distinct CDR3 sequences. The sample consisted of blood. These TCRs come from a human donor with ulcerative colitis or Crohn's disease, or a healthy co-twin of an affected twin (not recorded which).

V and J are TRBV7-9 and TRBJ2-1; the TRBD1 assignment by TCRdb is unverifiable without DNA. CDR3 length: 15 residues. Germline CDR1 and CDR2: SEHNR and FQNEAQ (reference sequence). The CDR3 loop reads CASSLAQGSALRQFF.

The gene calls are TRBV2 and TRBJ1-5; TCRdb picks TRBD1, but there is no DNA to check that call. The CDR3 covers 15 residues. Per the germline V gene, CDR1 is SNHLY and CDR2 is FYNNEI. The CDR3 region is CASSEVTGPDQPQHF.

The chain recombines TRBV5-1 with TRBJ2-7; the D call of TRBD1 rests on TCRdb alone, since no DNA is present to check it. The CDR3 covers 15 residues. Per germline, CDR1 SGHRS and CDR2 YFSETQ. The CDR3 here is CASSLAGTGTREQYF.

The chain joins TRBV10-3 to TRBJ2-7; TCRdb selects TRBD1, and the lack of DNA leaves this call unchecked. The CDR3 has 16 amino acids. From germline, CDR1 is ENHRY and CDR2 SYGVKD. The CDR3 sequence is CAISESTGQVDYEQYF.

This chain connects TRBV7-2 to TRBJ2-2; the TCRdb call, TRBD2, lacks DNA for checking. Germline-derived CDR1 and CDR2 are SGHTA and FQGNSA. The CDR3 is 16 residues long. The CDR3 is CASSFRERGNTGELFF.

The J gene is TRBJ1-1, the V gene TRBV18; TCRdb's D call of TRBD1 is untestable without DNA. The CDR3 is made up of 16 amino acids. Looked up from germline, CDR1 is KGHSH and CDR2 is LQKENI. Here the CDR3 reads CASSPRTGSLNTEAFF.

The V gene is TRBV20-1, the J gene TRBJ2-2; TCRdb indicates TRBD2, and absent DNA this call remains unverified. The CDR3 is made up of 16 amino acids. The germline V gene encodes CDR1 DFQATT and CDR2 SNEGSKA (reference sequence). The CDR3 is CSARDSGPPNTGELFF.

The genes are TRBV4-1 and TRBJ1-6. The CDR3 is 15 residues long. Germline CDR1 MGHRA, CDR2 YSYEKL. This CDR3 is CASSPSILGDSPLHF.

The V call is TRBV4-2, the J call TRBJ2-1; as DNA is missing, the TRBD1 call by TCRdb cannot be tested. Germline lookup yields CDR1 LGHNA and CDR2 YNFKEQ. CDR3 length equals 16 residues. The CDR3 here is CASSQEGNGGVDEQFF.

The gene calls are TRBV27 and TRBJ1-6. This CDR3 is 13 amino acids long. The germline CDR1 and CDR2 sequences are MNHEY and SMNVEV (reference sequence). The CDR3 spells CASSLSHGSPLHF.

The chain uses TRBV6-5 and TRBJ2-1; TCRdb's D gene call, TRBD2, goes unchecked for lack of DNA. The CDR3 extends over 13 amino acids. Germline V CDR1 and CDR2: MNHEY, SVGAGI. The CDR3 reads CASRYRENNEQFF.